The 30 T cell receptor beta chains given below trace back to one sample, sequenced in a study of shared clonotypes between healthy human individuals. Produced via immunoSEQ multiplex PCR; TCRdb's table is partial and in-frame only. This table has 450,000 to 500,000 clones, 70% to 80% appearing once. Sequences were obtained from PBMCs. Every receptor here comes from a woman between 40 and 50 years old in good health. Some clones in this sample may be carry-over from other donors' samples.

This clone turned up a few times. This chain connects TRBV7-2 to TRBJ2-7; D remains ambiguous. V was pared by 4 bases and J by 2 bases, with 12 bases between. The CDR3 is made up of 14 amino acids. Per germline, CDR1 SGHTA and CDR2 FQGNSA. The CDR3 protein is CASSSDRNTYEQYF. CDR3 coding DNA: TGTGCCAGCAGCTCCGACCGCAATACCTACGAGCAGTACTTC.

This clone was counted only a few times. The genes are TRBV7-9 and TRBJ2-5; tentative D call: TRBD1 (5 bases). The J call may be faulty, since TRBJ2-7 better matches the DNA end. Germline loops: CDR1 SEHNR, CDR2 FQNEAQ (reference sequence). The CDR3 has 12 residues. CDR3 loop: CASSFAGFEQYF. In DNA, the CDR3 is TGTGCCAGCAGCTTTGCAGGGTTCGAGCAGTACTTC.

This chain uses TRBV5-5 with TRBJ1-4; D remains unclear. The V end lost 4 bases, the J end lost 7 bases, and 17 bases lay between the germline ends. Germline lookup yields CDR1 SGHKS and CDR2 YYEKEE (reference sequence). The CDR3 has 15 residues. The CDR3 spells CASSPGKEIIEKLFF. The CDR3 DNA reads as TGTGCCAGCAGCCCCGGGAAGGAGATAATTGAAAAACTGTTTTTT.

This sequence joins TRBV25-1 and TRBJ2-7; D is unresolved. The ends were cut back, 9 bases at V and 3 bases at J, with 18 bases in the middle. The germline CDR1 and CDR2 sequences are MGHDK and SYGVNS. This CDR3 region has 14 residues. This chain's CDR3 is CARSGRAGFYEQYF. CDR3 sequence (DNA): TGTGCCAGATCCGGACGCGCTGGCTTCTACGAGCAGTACTTC.

The rearrangement joins TRBV9 to TRBJ2-1; the match to TRBD2 covers 8 bases. V shed 0 bases, J shed 4 bases, and the junction held 6 bases outside the gene matches. The germline gives CDR1 SGDLS, CDR2 YYNGEE. This CDR3 has 16 residues. The CDR3 reads CASSVDDGRAYNEQFF. Here the CDR3 DNA reads TGTGCCAGCAGCGTAGATGACGGGAGGGCTTACAATGAGCAGTTCTTC.

The chain uses TRBV18 and TRBJ2-5; 8 positions agree with TRBD1. The DNA matches TRBJ2-7 better at its end, which makes the J call doubtful. Looked up from germline, CDR1 is KGHSH and CDR2 is LQKENI. The CDR3 runs to 16 residues. For the CDR3, the DNA is TGTGCCAGCTCACCACTTGACCAGGGGGCCTCCTACGAGCAGTACTTC. It codes for CASSPLDQGASYEQYF.

V is TRBV11-3 and J is TRBJ2-2; the D is unclear. V was clipped by 9 bases and J by 2 bases, with 4 bases between them. CDR1 and CDR2 from the germline V gene are SGHNT and YENEEA. CDR3 length equals 11 residues. The CDR3, as DNA: TGTGCCAGTACTAACACCGGGGAGCTGTTTTTT. Amino acid sequence: CASTNTGELFF.

CDR3 sequence: CASSAGAGNSPLHF. The CDR3 DNA sequence: TGTGCCAGCAGCGCTGGGGCGGGTAATTCACCCCTCCACTTT. The chain recombines TRBV5-8 with TRBJ1-6; D possibly corresponds to TRBD1 (5 bases). The CDR3 loop spans 14 amino acids. Germline assignment: CDR1 SGHTS and CDR2 YDEGEE. Trimming removed 4 bases at V and 6 bases at J, with 11 bases between.

This rearrangement joins TRBV27 to TRBJ2-7; D is unclear. CDR3 length equals 14 residues. Trimming cost V 0 bases and J 0 bases, with 6 bases left between them. The germline gives CDR1 MNHEY, CDR2 SMNVEV (reference sequence). As DNA, the CDR3 is TGTGCCAGCAGTTTATCACAGAGCTCCTACGAGCAGTACTTC. Translation gives CASSLSQSSYEQYF.

The DNA of the CDR3 is TGTGCCTGGAGTTTAATAATGAATGAGCAGTTCTTC. It is translated as CAWSLIMNEQFF. This chain connects TRBV30 to TRBJ2-1; D gene uncertain. Looked up from germline, CDR1 is GTSNPN and CDR2 is SVGIG (reference sequence). Deletions cut 2 bases from V and 7 bases from J, with 9 bases between. This CDR3 comprises 12 residues.

The chain recombines TRBV7-8 with TRBJ2-7; TRBD1 matches 9 bases. Germline values: CDR1 SGHVS, CDR2 FQNEAQ. Germline trimming cut 0 bases from V and 0 bases from J; bases unmatched to any gene: 18. The CDR3 is 21 residues long. In DNA form, the CDR3 reads TGTGCCAGCAGCTTAGCGGCCATGGGACAGGGTGGCCTGGGGCCCTCCTACGAGCAGTACTTC. Translation: CASSLAAMGQGGLGPSYEQYF.

The chain is built from TRBV7-9 and TRBJ2-1; TRBD2 is a possible D gene (6 bases). Germline-derived CDR1 and CDR2 are SEHNR and FQNEAQ (reference sequence). V dropped 4 bases and J dropped 6 bases, with 19 bases sitting between them. This CDR3 has 16 residues. The CDR3, as DNA: TGTGCCAGCAGCTCAATCACTAGCAGGTCTCGCAATGAGCAGTTCTTC. Encoded protein: CASSSITSRSRNEQFF.

The rearrangement links TRBV5-4 to TRBJ2-1, with 8 bases identical to TRBD1. Trimming took 5 bases from V and 1 from J; bases not matched to a gene: 5. Germline V gene lookup returns CDR1 SGHNT and CDR2 YYREEE (reference sequence). The CDR3 is 15 amino acids. CDR3 region: CASRRTGSSYNEQFF. As DNA, the CDR3 is TGTGCCAGCAGGCGGACAGGGAGTTCCTACAATGAGCAGTTCTTC.

This chain joins TRBV28 and TRBJ2-7; TRBD2 matches at 8 bases. This CDR3 has 13 residues. Germline V lookup: CDR1 MDHEN, CDR2 SYDVKM. Trimming took 6 bases from V and 5 from J; bases not matched to a gene: 6. The CDR3 nucleotides read TGTGCCAGCAGCGCTAGCGGGTTTAACGAGCAGTACTTC. Amino acid sequence: CASSASGFNEQYF.

This clone occurred once. The chain combines TRBV11-3 with TRBJ2-7; D may be TRBD1 (5 bases). The length of the CDR3 is 12 residues. Germline CDR1 SGHNT, CDR2 YENEEA. V gave up 1 base and J gave up 6 bases, with 7 bases separating them. Written as DNA, the CDR3 is TGTGCCAGCAGCTTAGCCACAGGCGAGCAGTACTTC. Protein sequence: CASSLATGEQYF.

The chain uses TRBV29-1 and TRBJ1-1, with D unclear. This CDR3 contains 16 residues. The V end was cut by 4 bases, the J end by 0 bases, with 18 bases between. Per the germline V gene, CDR1 is SQVTM and CDR2 is ANQGSEA. The chain's CDR3 is CSVGGTVNLMNTEAFF. For the CDR3, the DNA is TGCAGCGTTGGTGGTACAGTTAATCTAATGAACACTGAAGCTTTCTTT. Using reference TRBV29-1 and TRBJ1-1 for the parts outside the CDR3, the full variable domain is SAVISQKPSRDICQRGTSLTIQCQVDSQVTMMFWYRQQPGQSLTLIATANQGSEATYESGFVIDKFPISRPNLTFSTLTVSNMSPEDSSIYLCSVGGTVNLMNTEAFFGQGTRLTVV.

The gene calls are TRBV7-3 and TRBJ2-1; 8 bases agree with TRBD1. The CDR3 runs 16 residues. The junction had 6 bases not matched to a gene; V was cut back by 5 bases and J by 0 bases. Germline values: CDR1 SGHTA, CDR2 FQGTGA. The CDR3 loop reads CASSPRQGISYNEQFF. The CDR3 DNA reads as TGTGCCAGCAGCCCGCGACAGGGGATCTCCTACAATGAGCAGTTCTTC.

The gene calls are TRBV7-3 and TRBJ2-2, with D possibly being TRBD2 (6 bases). V dropped 4 bases and J dropped 4 bases, with 16 bases sitting between them. The CDR3 totals 16 residues. Per the germline V gene, CDR1 is SGHTA and CDR2 is FQGTGA. The CDR3 spells CASSSPAGASTGELFF. Written as DNA, the CDR3 is TGTGCCAGCAGCTCACCAGCGGGCGCCAGCACCGGGGAGCTGTTTTTT. Full variable domain (remainder filled in from reference TRBV7-3 and TRBJ2-2): GAGVSQTPSNKVTEKGKYVELRCDPISGHTALYWYRQSLGQGPEFLIYFQGTGAADDSGLPNDRFFAVRPEGSVSTLKIQRTERGDSAVYLCASSSPAGASTGELFFGEGSRLTVL.

The gene calls are TRBV20-1 and TRBJ2-7, with D perhaps matching TRBD1 or TRBD2 (6 bases each). Trimming shortened V by 4 bases and J by 9 bases, and 10 bases separated the two germline ends. The CDR3 runs to 10 residues. The germline CDR1 and CDR2 sequences are DFQATT and SNEGSKA (reference sequence). CDR3 in DNA: TGCAGTGCTAAGGGGGGAGCGCAGTACTTC. It specifies CSAKGGAQYF.

This chain uses TRBV11-2 with TRBJ2-7; 11 bases match TRBD2. V shed 5 bases and J 2 bases; nucleotides not matched to a gene: 11. Germline CDR1 SGHAT, CDR2 FQNNGV. CDR3 size: 17 residues. Here the CDR3 reads CASSDFLAGGSPYEQYF. The CDR3 region has the DNA TGTGCCAGCAGCGACTTTCTAGCGGGAGGAAGTCCCTACGAGCAGTACTTC.

This clone came up a few times. This chain connects TRBV7-2 to TRBJ2-5; 7 bases agree with TRBD2. The germline V gene has CDR1 SGHTA and CDR2 FQGNSA. V lost 2 bases to trimming and J lost 3 bases; unmatched junction nucleotides: 9. The CDR3 is made up of 16 amino acids. The CDR3 DNA reads TGTGCCAGCAGCTTATTAGCGGGCTACCCCAAAGAGACCCAGTACTTC. Residues: CASSLLAGYPKETQYF.

This chain links TRBV12-5 with TRBJ2-3; 9 bases are shared with TRBD2. CDR1 LGHNT and CDR2 FRNRAP come from the germline V gene. This CDR3 is built from 17 residues. As DNA, the CDR3 is TGTGCAAGTAGTAGGGCTATGCTCGCGGGAGGGCGGGATACGCAGTATTTT. Its protein is CASSRAMLAGGRDTQYF.

In its sample, this clone was seen once. The CDR3 sequence is CASFLPGGNQPQHF. CDR3 sequence (DNA): TGTGCCAGTTTTTTGCCAGGCGGAAATCAGCCCCAGCATTTT. V gene TRBV19 combines with J gene TRBJ1-5; the D is unclear. Germline V CDR1 and CDR2: LNHDA, SQIVND (reference sequence). The CDR3 has 14 residues. With 8 bases removed from V and 4 bases from J, the gap between germline ends came to 15 bases.

This chain uses TRBV6-5 with TRBJ2-5, with 8 positions matching TRBD2. The CDR3 loop spans 15 amino acids. Looked up from germline, CDR1 is MNHEY and CDR2 is SVGAGI. V gave up 6 bases and J gave up 5 bases; unmatched junction bases: 11. The CDR3 sequence: CASSMGGRRGETQYF. The CDR3 DNA reads as TGTGCCAGCAGCATGGGCGGGAGGCGGGGGGAGACCCAGTACTTC.

Turning to this clone: With a much larger clone just one base away, this may be a read error. Distinct nucleotide sequences in the sample also encode this CDR3. V gene TRBV28 combines with J gene TRBJ2-2; 7 bases match TRBD1. This CDR3 has 13 residues. The germline V gene has CDR1 MDHEN and CDR2 SYDVKM. The CDR3 coding sequence is TGTGCTAGCAGGACAGGGAACACCGGGGAGCTGTTTTTT. The encoded protein is CASRTGNTGELFF.

The chain links TRBV27 to TRBJ2-1, with TRBD2 identical over 9 bases. The trim removed 7 bases at V and 6 bases at J, leaving 1 base unmatched. The CDR3 has 12 amino acids. Germline CDR1 MNHEY, CDR2 SMNVEV (reference sequence). CDR3 nucleotide sequence: TGTGCCAGCACTAGCGGGACCAATGAGCAGTTCTTC. Its protein is CASTSGTNEQFF.

As concerns this clone: Within the sample, other DNA sequences also encode this same CDR3. J is TRBJ2-7 and V is TRBV30; possibly TRBD1 or TRBD2 for D (6 bases each). Germline values: CDR1 GTSNPN, CDR2 SVGIG (reference sequence). The CDR3 sequence is 14 residues long. The germline V and J ends were trimmed by 0 bases and 0 bases, with 9 bases remaining between them. The CDR3 here is CAWSVGGTSYEQYF. CDR3 bases: TGTGCCTGGAGTGTAGGGGGGACCTCCTACGAGCAGTACTTC.

The V gene is TRBV5-1, the J gene TRBJ2-1; 11 nucleotides line up with TRBD2. The CDR3 consists of 15 residues. The germline V gene encodes CDR1 SGHRS and CDR2 YFSETQ. J was trimmed by 7 bases and V by 4 bases; bases with no gene match: 7. This chain's CDR3 is CASSHKTSGKNEQFF. In DNA, the CDR3 is TGCGCCAGCAGCCACAAGACTAGCGGGAAAAATGAGCAGTTCTTC.

The chain employs TRBV7-2 and TRBJ1-2; 7 bases align to TRBD1. The trim removed 3 bases at V and 5 bases at J, leaving 6 bases unmatched. The V gene's germline CDR1 is SGHTA and CDR2 FQGNSA. This CDR3 is built from 14 residues. CDR3 DNA: TGTGCCAGCAGCTTGGGGACAGTAATTTATGGCTACACCTTC. Translated: CASSLGTVIYGYTF.

The V call is TRBV7-2, the J call TRBJ1-2, with TRBD1 matching over 7 bases. CDR3 size: 16 residues. The germline CDR1 and CDR2 sequences are SGHTA and FQGNSA. Trimming took 3 bases from V and 5 from J; bases not matched to a gene: 12. The CDR3 spells CASSFNSGGGLYGYTF. DNA of the CDR3: TGTGCCAGCAGCTTCAACTCAGGGGGTGGTCTGTATGGCTACACCTTC.